This is a list of T cell receptor beta chains from one sample in a study of T cell responses to AZD1222 COVID-19 vaccine. Assay: immunoSEQ multiplex PCR; the TCRdb copy retains only in-frame clones and omits some. The sample shows 75,000 to 100,000 clones, roughly 90% of them seen only once. Sequenced material: peripheral blood, taken on day 0 of AZD1222 vaccination. Receptor source: an adult in good health. The CDR3 runs from the conserved cysteine through the conserved F or W. D genes are given only for firm matches. The listing skips clone size in some rows; elsewhere it reads once, few, many or a size class.

abundance	v_gene	j_gene	d_gene	CDR3aa	CDR3nt
once	TRBV4-3	TRBJ2-3	.	CASSQDRKGRAADTQYF	TGCGCCAGCAGCCAAGATCGGAAGGGCAGGGCGGCAGATACGCAGTATTTT
.	TRBV7-2	TRBJ2-2	.	CASSPRANTGELFF	TGTGCCAGCAGCCCCCGGGCCAACACCGGGGAGCTGTTTTTT
.	TRBV19	TRBJ2-2	.	CASSIVDNTGELFF	TGTGCCAGTAGTATAGTAGATAACACCGGGGAGCTGTTTTTT
.	TRBV27	TRBJ2-7	TRBD1	CASSLYGQGVIYEQYF	TGTGCCAGCAGTTTATACGGACAGGGGGTAATCTACGAGCAGTACTTC
.	TRBV5-1	TRBJ2-3	.	CASSLGGSATDTQYF	TGCGCCAGCAGCTTGGGAGGGAGCGCCACAGATACGCAGTATTTT
.	TRBV6-5	TRBJ2-2	TRBD1	CASRWTGVAGELFF	TGTGCCAGCAGGTGGACAGGGGTGGCCGGGGAGCTGTTTTTT
.	TRBV5-1	TRBJ2-2	TRBD2	CASSSRTSQPGELFF	TGCGCCAGCAGCTCTAGGACTAGCCAACCCGGGGAGCTGTTTTTT
.	TRBV14	TRBJ2-1	TRBD2	CASSHATSGYYNEQFF	TGTGCCAGCAGCCACGCGACTAGCGGATACTACAATGAGCAGTTCTTC
.	TRBV10-1	TRBJ2-7	TRBD2	CAGTRVEQYF	TGCGCCGGGACTAGGGTCGAGCAGTACTTC
.	TRBV19	TRBJ2-1	TRBD2	CATIPSSGSWWNEQFF	TGTGCCACTATCCCTTCTAGCGGGAGCTGGTGGAATGAGCAGTTCTTC
.	TRBV2	TRBJ2-5	TRBD1	CASRTGAQETQYF	TGTGCCAGCAGGACAGGGGCGCAAGAGACCCAGTACTTC
.	TRBV27	TRBJ1-2	.	CASSPWGVGYGYTF	TGTGCCAGCAGTCCCTGGGGCGTTGGCTATGGCTACACCTTC
.	TRBV4-2	TRBJ2-1	TRBD2	CASSQEGQGGSNEQFF	TGTGCCAGCAGCCAAGAAGGTCAAGGCGGGAGCAATGAGCAGTTCTTC
.	TRBV6-6	TRBJ2-1	TRBD2	CASSYGGSQNEQFF	TGTGCCAGCAGTTACGGCGGGAGTCAAAATGAGCAGTTCTTC
.	TRBV4-1	TRBJ2-5	.	CASSQGSSTETQYF	TGCGCCAGCAGCCAAGGGTCTTCCACGGAGACCCAGTACTTC
few	TRBV19	TRBJ2-5	TRBD2	CASSGGLATETQYF	TGTGCCAGTAGCGGGGGACTAGCGACGGAGACCCAGTACTTC
.	TRBV5-1	TRBJ2-7	TRBD2	CASSGAPHGTNSPYEQYF	TGCGCCAGCAGCGGAGCCCCCCACGGGACTAACTCTCCCTACGAGCAGTACTTC
.	TRBV6-5	TRBJ1-5	.	CASRKLLLGDQPQHF	TGTGCCAGCAGAAAACTCCTATTAGGAGATCAGCCCCAGCATTTT
.	TRBV18	TRBJ2-7	.	CASSPARGEQYF	TGTGCCAGCTCACCAGCCCGGGGCGAGCAGTACTTC
.	TRBV19	TRBJ1-2	.	CASSTGETHYGYTF	TGTGCCAGTAGTACAGGGGAAACCCACTATGGCTACACCTTC
.	TRBV7-8	TRBJ1-2	.	CASSLAGAGYGYTF	TGTGCCAGCAGCTTAGCGGGGGCCGGCTATGGCTACACCTTC
.	TRBV7-8	TRBJ1-2	.	CASSLDRNNGYTF	TGTGCCAGCAGCTTAGATAGGAACAATGGCTACACCTTC
few	TRBV3-1/TRBV3-2	TRBJ1-5	.	CASSQSTGSSQPQHF	TGTGCCAGCAGCCAATCGACAGGATCTTCTCAGCCCCAGCATTTT
.	TRBV23-1	TRBJ2-4	.	CASSQSSDLAKNIQYF	TGCGCCAGCAGTCAATCGTCAGATCTAGCCAAAAACATTCAGTACTTC
.	TRBV7-2	TRBJ2-5	.	CASTPGGGQTQYF	TGTGCCAGCACCCCCGGGGGCGGGCAGACCCAGTACTTC
.	TRBV5-4	TRBJ2-7	TRBD1	CASSLAGTGIPEQYF	TGTGCCAGCAGCTTGGCCGGGACAGGGATTCCCGAGCAGTACTTC
.	TRBV7-3	TRBJ2-7	TRBD1	CASSQDRGPYEQYF	TGTGCCAGCAGCCAAGACAGGGGCCCCTACGAGCAGTACTTC
once	TRBV7-9	TRBJ2-2	.	CASSLAGGPTGELFF	TGTGCCAGCAGCTTAGCGGGAGGTCCCACCGGGGAGCTGTTTTTT
once	TRBV30	TRBJ2-7	TRBD1	CALIGQGNRYEQYF	TGTGCCTTGATTGGACAGGGGAATAGGTACGAGCAGTACTTC
once	TRBV5-3	TRBJ2-6	.	CARSPRAGSPLSGANVLTF	TGTGCCAGAAGCCCAAGGGCAGGGAGTCCCCTCTCTGGGGCCAACGTCCTGACTTTC
.	TRBV12-1	TRBJ2-5	.	CASSWPGQQETQYF	TGTGCCAGCAGCTGGCCGGGACAGCAAGAGACCCAGTACTTC
.	TRBV7-3	TRBJ2-1	.	CASSLLGRDEQFF	TGTGCCAGCAGCCTACTCGGTCGGGATGAGCAGTTCTTC
.	TRBV6-6	TRBJ2-7	TRBD1	CASSPKLQGAHAYEQYF	TGTGCCAGCAGTCCCAAATTACAGGGGGCGCATGCGTACGAGCAGTACTTC
.	TRBV18	TRBJ2-1	.	CASSPPQTGVTYNEQFF	TGTGCCAGCTCACCACCCCAGACCGGGGTCACCTACAATGAGCAGTTCTTC
once	TRBV28	TRBJ1-2	.	CAISQAGAYGYTF	TGTGCCATCTCCCAAGCTGGGGCCTATGGCTACACCTTC
once	TRBV19	TRBJ1-1	.	CASSVAPGDTEAFF	TGTGCCAGTAGTGTTGCTCCGGGGGACACTGAAGCTTTCTTT
.	TRBV4-3	TRBJ2-5	.	CASSQGARETQYF	TGCGCCAGCAGCCAGGGGGCCAGGGAGACCCAGTACTTC
.	TRBV3-1/TRBV3-2	TRBJ1-5	.	CASSPVAGRGQPQHF	TGTGCCAGCAGCCCCGTGGCTGGGCGGGGGCAGCCCCAGCATTTT
.	TRBV19	TRBJ2-4	.	CASSARDPLNIQYF	TGTGCCAGTAGTGCCCGGGACCCATTAAACATTCAGTACTTC
.	TRBV9	TRBJ1-1	.	CASSPRTRPDTEAFF	TGTGCCAGCAGCCCTCGGACCCGACCGGACACTGAAGCTTTCTTT
.	TRBV29-1	TRBJ1-5	TRBD1	CSAGQGNDQPQHF	TGCAGCGCTGGACAGGGGAATGATCAGCCCCAGCATTTT
few	TRBV11-1	TRBJ2-7	.	CASSYSGASNEQYF	TGTGCCAGCAGTTATTCCGGGGCCAGCAACGAGCAGTACTTC
.	TRBV18	TRBJ1-2	.	CASSPLVTAGPNYGYTF	TGTGCCAGCTCACCTCTCGTGACGGCAGGCCCGAACTATGGCTACACCTTC
.	TRBV10-3	TRBJ2-1	TRBD2	CAISGPGSGRAGDEQFF	TGTGCCATCAGTGGTCCGGGGAGCGGGAGGGCCGGGGATGAGCAGTTCTTC
.	TRBV9	TRBJ2-1	TRBD2	CASSLGTSGSYEQFF	TGTGCCAGCAGCCTCGGGACTAGCGGGAGTTATGAGCAGTTCTTC
.	TRBV10-3	TRBJ1-6	.	CAIKLGQNNSPLHF	TGTGCCATCAAACTCGGGCAAAATAATTCACCCCTCCACTTT
.	TRBV2	TRBJ2-7	.	CASSIGPRGNEQYF	TGTGCCAGCAGTATAGGACCCCGGGGGAACGAGCAGTACTTC
.	TRBV7-2	TRBJ1-1	.	CASSSGANTEAFF	TGTGCCAGCAGCTCTGGGGCTAACACTGAAGCTTTCTTT
.	TRBV11-2	TRBJ1-3	.	CASSLRQGRTGNTIYF	TGTGCCAGCAGCTTAAGGCAGGGGAGAACTGGAAACACCATATATTTT
.	TRBV28	TRBJ2-4	.	CASSPLIDGRKGNIQYF	TGTGCCAGCAGTCCCTTAATCGACGGGAGAAAGGGAAACATTCAGTACTTC
once	TRBV2	TRBJ2-1	.	CASSEGGTSYNEQFF	TGTGCCAGCAGTGAGGGCGGGACGAGCTACAATGAGCAGTTCTTC
.	TRBV2	TRBJ2-7	TRBD1	CASSNRGTYEQYF	TGTGCCAGCAGCAACAGGGGAACCTACGAGCAGTACTTC
few	TRBV6-5	TRBJ1-1	.	CASRAPPNTEAFF	TGTGCCAGCAGGGCACCCCCGAACACTGAAGCTTTCTTT
.	TRBV7-3	TRBJ2-3	.	CASSLQGFPDTQYF	TGTGCCAGCAGCTTGCAGGGTTTCCCAGATACGCAGTATTTT
.	TRBV7-3	TRBJ2-5	TRBD2	CASSFNSGDETQYF	TGTGCCAGCAGCTTTAACAGCGGGGATGAGACCCAGTACTTC
.	TRBV3-1/TRBV3-2	TRBJ1-4	.	CASSRRAGAWEKLFF	TGTGCCAGCAGCCGAAGGGCGGGGGCGTGGGAAAAACTGTTTTTT
few	TRBV5-1	TRBJ2-7	.	CASSLDYEQYF	TGCGCCAGCAGCTTGGACTACGAGCAGTACTTC
once	TRBV6-4	TRBJ2-7	TRBD2	CASRSRTSGRGTTYEQYF	TGTGCCAGCCGATCGCGGACTAGCGGGAGAGGGACAACCTACGAGCAGTACTTC
.	TRBV19	TRBJ1-5	.	CASSPGRGFNQPQHF	TGTGCCAGTAGTCCTGGGAGGGGCTTCAATCAGCCCCAGCATTTT
.	TRBV2	TRBJ2-1	.	CASSEWGRGAEQFF	TGTGCCAGCAGTGAATGGGGGAGGGGGGCTGAGCAGTTCTTC